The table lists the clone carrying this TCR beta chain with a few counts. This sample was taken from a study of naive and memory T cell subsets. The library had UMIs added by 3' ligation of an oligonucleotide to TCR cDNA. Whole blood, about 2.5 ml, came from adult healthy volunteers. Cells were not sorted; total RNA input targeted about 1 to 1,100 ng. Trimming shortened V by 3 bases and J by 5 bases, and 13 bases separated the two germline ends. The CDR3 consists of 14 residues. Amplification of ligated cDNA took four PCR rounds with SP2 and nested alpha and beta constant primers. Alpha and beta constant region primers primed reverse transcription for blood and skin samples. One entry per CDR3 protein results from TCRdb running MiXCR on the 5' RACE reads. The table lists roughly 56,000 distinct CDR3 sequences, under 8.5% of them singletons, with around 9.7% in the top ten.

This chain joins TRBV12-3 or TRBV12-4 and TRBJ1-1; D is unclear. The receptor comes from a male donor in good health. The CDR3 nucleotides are TGTGCCAGCAGTTTGGGCCAACTTAGGACTGAAGCTTTCTTT. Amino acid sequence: CASSLGQLRTEAFF.